The entry that follows covers one TCR beta chain sequence. The target of this receptor is not known. CDR1 and CDR2 are read off the germline V gene (reference sequence) as SEHNR and FQNEAQ. The trim is 4 bases for V and 0 bases for J, with a gap of 12 bases between the germline ends. From cysteine to phenylalanine, the CDR3 is 15 amino acids long. The read is trimmed to its CDR3 DNA, 45 bases read in frame from base 1. These data originate in a study of cytomegalovirus exposure and HLA in healthy donors (dated by TCRdb to about 2017). In terms of the full investigation: An earlier analysis of approximately 550 of the donors reported approximately 270 Gb of sequence data and 120 million or so unique TCR beta sequences from roughly 200 million T cells. Genome-wide SNP genotypes for about 55% of the 666 donors were used in a later genetic analysis, which treated that subset as a discovery cohort. The study profiled the T cell repertoires of 500 to 800 subjects by immunosequencing and related them to cytomegalovirus serostatus. Of the approximately 400 genotyped donors, roughly 85% fell in the genetic ancestry cluster associated with self-reported Caucasian donors. Both class I and class II loci were covered by HLA typing, at four-digit resolution. A later analysis re-analyzed previously published TCR beta repertoires from about 730 donors and added high-resolution HLA genotyping to study TCR occurrence patterns. Along with the roughly 670-subject first cohort, a separate validation cohort of around 110 different subjects was used. The number of donors typed differed by locus, with about 629-630 for A, B, C, DRB1 and DQB1, about 500 for DQA1, under 610 for DPA1, and roughly 450 for DPB1. Around 330 gigabases of sequencing data and 70 million to 100 million unique TCR sequences made up an early release that covered roughly 670 HLA-typed donors. To predict cytomegalovirus infection status, the study brought together high-throughput TCR immunosequencing, statistical association of individual TCRs with disease status, and machine learning. Among about 360 genotyped donors of the cohort, an average of 235,054 unique TCR beta nucleotide sequences were sequenced per donor, around 20% of them non-productive. In an earlier analysis of roughly 580 of the donors, high-throughput TCR beta sequencing was used to judge whether each TCR beta V gene segment behaved as functional or pseudogenic. Donor age, sex, ethnicity and CMV serostatus were collected together with the repertoire data. A handful of DR-DQ haplotypes were handled as single units for association and clustering because linkage in the cohort was strong. Rather than drawing on any new phenotypic data, the later analysis identified candidate immune exposures from TCR beta sequences and the way those sequences occurred across donors. The aim of the study was to test whether cataloging public T cell receptors could identify signatures of past pathogen exposure. Every discovery cohort repertoire had been produced on one sequencing platform.

Library creation used the immunoSEQ multiplex PCR assay. The multiplex PCR relied on a mix of 60 forward primers for TCR Vbeta segments and 13 reverse primers for TCR Jbeta segments. A multiplex PCR assay on genomic DNA amplified the CDR3 region of rearranged TCR beta genes. The amplified TCR beta libraries were sequenced on the Illumina HiSeq System as 87-base-pair reads. In the paper's pipeline: A later analysis counted around 72 million unique TCR beta chains across the approximately 700 repertoires, and some 12 million of these chains were shared by at least two donors. A nearest-neighbor algorithm error-corrected the raw reads and collapsed the reads into unique sequences, merging closely related sequences to remove PCR and sequencing errors. CDR3 sequences were aligned to IMGT reference sequences to assign V, D and J gene segments. For a sequence to be retained, at least a six-nucleotide match to both a V gene segment and a J gene segment was required. Rearrangements were called productive when the CDR3 lacked stop codons and stayed in frame with V and J; all others were non-productive. CDR3 was defined according to IMGT convention as the region running from the second conserved V-encoded cysteine to the conserved J-encoded phenylalanine. In an earlier analysis of 587 of the donors, sequences lacking an unambiguous match to a single V gene segment were excluded. In an earlier analysis of around 600 of the donors, V segments were called functional above 56.7% productive rearrangements and were called segregating when the between-donor standard deviation exceeded 5%. A statistical classification framework was built to diagnose cytomegalovirus status from the catalog of TCR beta chain sequences. In a later analysis, V and J genes were assigned by comparing TCR nucleotide sequences against IMGT/GENE-DB human TR gene sequences. Using the TCRdist pipeline, a later analysis assigned CDR3 sequences along with most-parsimonious VDJ recombination scenarios. In a later analysis, each TCR beta chain was defined by its CDR3 amino acid sequence together with its V-gene family, and reads lacking a unique V-gene family were excluded. A later analysis removed several hundred highly shared, low-generation-probability nucleotide sequences to deal with suspected cross-contamination and a sequencing artifact. In a later analysis, a clonal expansion index was calculated for each public chain from normalized within-repertoire ranks of inferred template counts. Generation probabilities in a later analysis came from a VDJ recombination model fitted to out-of-frame rearrangements, and those results were checked against IGoR. Hypergeometric tests were used in a later analysis to score TCR-TCR, TCR-HLA and TCR-CMV co-occurrence, with a repertoire-size bias correction applied to the TCR pairs. False discovery rates were estimated in a later analysis by permuting HLA or CMV assignments 20 times. A later analysis grouped co-occurring TCRs with DBSCAN, adding TCRdist sequence similarity when clustering within HLA-allele-positive subsets. Co-occurrence clustering excluded repertoires with fewer than 30,000 or more than 120,000 public chains, plus five with anomalous nucleotide sharing. TCRdb holds this immuneACCESS table with in-frame rearrangements only. Some clones are missing; in checked studies, unresolved V genes explain under half, and the rest has no known cause. For V, J and clone size, that table is used; D and trimming come from the DNA. The sample table holds about 74,000 clones. The ten most abundant clones make up 6% to 8% of the sample.

In total, around 600 healthy bone marrow donors made up the cohort. Cohort members were all nominally healthy when sampled, although unrecorded immune exposures were likely present. The donor was CMV seropositive and belonged to the group of 270 or so seropositive cohort members. A peripheral blood sample was provided by each donor, and peripheral blood mononuclear cells were used for TCR beta sequencing. Genomic DNA extraction from the blood cell samples was performed with the Qiagen DNeasy Blood Extraction Kit. The full study reports these points: Over 15 rarely observed V segments, including chromosome 9 orphons, were excluded from the earlier analysis of several hundred of the donors because counts were too low. Presence/absence analyses assumed roughly uniform sequencing depth across donors, an assumption that may not hold. Assigning TCR associations to individual alleles was difficult when HLA alleles, especially DR and DQ, strongly co-occurred. A later analysis found that most CMV-associated TCR beta chains appeared HLA-restricted, with HLA associations seemingly driven largely by CMV exposure. According to the authors, the approach could potentially be generalized to other disease states and immunological phenotypes. Most TCR sequences were seen in very few donors, while some public TCRs were found in many individuals. HLA typing was unavailable for some donors at each locus, so association tests used only the typed subset. In vitro tests confirmed that three of the cytomegalovirus-associated TCR beta chains recognize cytomegalovirus antigens. The study listed 170 or so TCR beta chains as associated with cytomegalovirus. The cohort was sequenced for TCR beta chains only, and without alpha or paired-chain data the features that could be detected were limited. In both the original and validation cohorts, the classifier was reported to diagnose cytomegalovirus status with high specificity and sensitivity. In a later analysis, 16,951 TCR beta sequences were associated with specific HLA alleles at a false discovery rate of 0.05. The sequencing pipeline was judged likely to have produced a cluster of highly shared sequence variants as a technical artifact. According to a later analysis, TCR association rates differed among HLA loci, with DRB1 alleles showing the most associated TCRs and HLA-C alleles showing the fewest. V-gene and J-gene trimming of TCR beta chains was associated with a missense DCLRE1C variant in a later genetic analysis, and the association was replicated in an independent cohort. An earlier analysis of around 540 of the donors showed that most TCR beta V segments appeared in productive rearrangements either about 87% or about 30% of the time, which broadly matched IMGT annotations. A further reported finding was that TCR beta sequences accurately predicted the HLA-A and HLA-B alleles for most subjects in the first cohort. For the cohort, immune exposure information was limited to CMV serostatus. Some IMGT-functional V segments, including TRBV6-2 and TRBV6-3, could not be told apart with the 87-base-pair reads, so those segments were excluded. In a later analysis, HLA-associated TCR beta chains were found to be more clonally expanded and to have lower generation probabilities than equally common non-associated chains. According to a later analysis, parvovirus B19, influenza, CMV and Epstein-Barr virus appeared linked to several top co-occurrence clusters. Correlated functional status among segregating V segments might reflect linkage disequilibrium, but an unknown experimental factor could not be ruled out. Compared with the roughly 700-donor mean, donors in an Asian-associated ancestry cluster had fewer N-insertions in productive TCRs, according to a later genetic analysis.

The clonotype was recovered from a female donor in good health and CMV-seropositive. The sample was PBMCs. The V gene is TRBV7-9 and the J gene is TRBJ1-2; the D gene is perhaps TRBD1, from 6 matching bases. Read as DNA, the sequence is TGTGCCAGCAGCTCCTGGACAGAAGCTAACTATGGCTACACCTTC. Protein translation: CASSSWTEANYGYTF.